Listed below are T cell receptor beta chains from one sample, sequenced in a study of blood T cell repertoires in COVID-19. Repertoires were generated with immunoSEQ multiplex PCR, while TCRdb's copy carries only in-frame clones and drops some. This table has about 480,000 clones, roughly 90% appearing once. Sequenced: PBMCs or T cells enriched from blood (not recorded which). The receptors shown here come from a woman in her thirties or forties who had recovered from COVID-19. Both conserved end residues are part of each CDR3. Fields, in order: J gene, D gene, CDR3 length, V gene, clone size, CDR3 DNA, CDR3 protein. D genes are given only for firm matches. Some rows have no size entry. The others give once, few or many, or a class for an expanded clone.

TRBJ2-3	-	14	TRBV6-2/TRBV6-3	few	TGTGCCAGCAGTTATCTACTTAGCACAGATACGCAGTATTTT	CASSYLLSTDTQYF
TRBJ2-5	-	15	TRBV19	-	TGTGCCAGTAAAGTCCGCGCGGTGAGCCAGGAGACCCAGTACTTC	CASKVRAVSQETQYF
TRBJ1-1	-	14	TRBV29-1	-	TGCAGCGTTGAAGGGCAGGGAGGTAGCACTGAAGCTTTCTTT	CSVEGQGGSTEAFF
TRBJ1-2	-	14	TRBV6-5	once	TGTGCCAGCAGTTACACTGGAGGAGACTATGGCTACACCTTC	CASSYTGGDYGYTF
TRBJ1-1	-	14	TRBV7-9	-	TGTGCCAGCAGCTTAGAGCCCCAGAACACTGAAGCTTTCTTT	CASSLEPQNTEAFF
TRBJ1-4	-	15	TRBV7-9	-	TGTGCCAGCAGCTTAGTGGAGGGGAAGAATGAAAAACTGTTTTTT	CASSLVEGKNEKLFF
TRBJ2-3	-	13	TRBV7-2	-	TGTGCCAGCAGCTTCCTCGTGTCAGATACGCAGTATTTT	CASSFLVSDTQYF
TRBJ2-2	-	13	TRBV5-1	-	TGCGCCAGCAGCTTCCAAAACACCGGGGAGCTGTTTTTT	CASSFQNTGELFF
TRBJ2-1	TRBD1	15	TRBV9	-	TGTGCCAGCAGCGTGGGACAGGGGGCGCTGAATGAGCAGTTCTTC	CASSVGQGALNEQFF
TRBJ2-7	-	14	TRBV6-2/TRBV6-3	few	TGTGCCAGCAGTCAGGGGCTAGGCCTCTACGAGCAGTACTTC	CASSQGLGLYEQYF
TRBJ2-5	TRBD1	17	TRBV24-1	-	TGTGCCACCAGTGATTTTGTGGGGGCAGGGGGCGAGGAGACCCAGTACTTC	CATSDFVGAGGEETQYF
TRBJ2-7	TRBD2	17	TRBV9	once	TGTGCCAGCAGCGTAGGAGTGGGAGGACTAGCCGACTACGAGCAGTACTTC	CASSVGVGGLADYEQYF
TRBJ1-5	TRBD1	13	TRBV30	-	TGTGCCACCGGGACAGGGGACAATCAGCCCCAGCATTTT	CATGTGDNQPQHF
TRBJ1-2	-	12	TRBV30	-	TGTGCCTGGAGTCCAGGACAGCACGGCTACACCTTC	CAWSPGQHGYTF
TRBJ2-7	TRBD2	13	TRBV6-2/TRBV6-3	-	TGTGCCAGCAGTTTTGGCGGGAGGCTCGAGCAGTACTTC	CASSFGGRLEQYF
TRBJ1-6	-	18	TRBV6-4	-	TGTGCCAGCAGTGACATAAGGGCAGGGAAAACGGGTAATTCACCCCTCCACTTT	CASSDIRAGKTGNSPLHF
TRBJ2-3	TRBD2	16	TRBV11-3	-	TGTGCCAGCAGCTGGACTAGCGGAGAAGGCACAGATACGCAGTATTTT	CASSWTSGEGTDTQYF
TRBJ1-2	TRBD1	16	TRBV4-3	-	TGCGCCAGCAGCCTAGGACAGGGGTCGTCTAACTATGGCTACACCTTC	CASSLGQGSSNYGYTF
TRBJ2-1	TRBD1	14	TRBV6-4	-	TGTGCCAGCAGCCCGGACAGGACCGGGTATGAGCAGTTCTTC	CASSPDRTGYEQFF
TRBJ1-5	TRBD1	14	TRBV10-2	-	TGCGCCAGCACGACAGGGGGCGCGGGTCAGCCCCAGCATTTT	CASTTGGAGQPQHF
TRBJ2-3	-	14	TRBV24-1	few	TGTGCCACCAGTGATTGGGCAGGAGGAGATACGCAGTATTTT	CATSDWAGGDTQYF
TRBJ1-1	-	13	TRBV6-5	-	TGTGCCAGCAGGACAACAGGATCCACTGAAGCTTTCTTT	CASRTTGSTEAFF
TRBJ1-2	TRBD1	15	TRBV7-9	once	TGTGCCAGCAGCTTAGTTCAGGGGGCTAACTATGGCTACACCTTC	CASSLVQGANYGYTF
TRBJ2-3	TRBD2	16	TRBV5-1	-	TGCGCCAGCAGTATCAATAGCGGGACGGGCACAGATACGCAGTATTTT	CASSINSGTGTDTQYF
TRBJ2-7	TRBD1	15	TRBV9	-	TGTGCCAGCAGCGCCCGACAGGGGGATACCTACGAGCAGTACTTC	CASSARQGDTYEQYF
TRBJ2-5	TRBD2	14	TRBV30	once	TGTGCCTGGAGCCAGGGACTAGTAGGAGAGACCCAGTACTTC	CAWSQGLVGETQYF
TRBJ1-6	-	14	TRBV5-1	-	TGCGCCAGCAGCTTGGAAGCCCTCAATTCACCCCTCCACTTT	CASSLEALNSPLHF
TRBJ2-1	-	13	TRBV7-2	-	TGTGCCAGCAGCTTAGGACCCAAGCGGGAGCAGTTCTTC	CASSLGPKREQFF
TRBJ2-2	-	15	TRBV6-5	once	TGTGCCAGCAGCCCGGAGGTCTTGAACACCGGGGAGCTGTTTTTT	CASSPEVLNTGELFF
TRBJ2-7	-	14	TRBV6-5	-	TGTGCCAGCAAAGAGGAACTCGTTACGTTAGAGCAGTACTTC	CASKEELVTLEQYF
TRBJ2-3	-	16	TRBV24-1	-	TGTGCCACCAGTGATTCTCGGGACTCCCTGAAGGATACGCAGTATTTT	CATSDSRDSLKDTQYF
TRBJ2-3	-	15	TRBV2	-	TGTGCCAGCACTCGGTCTCCGGGAGGCACAGATACGCAGTATTTT	CASTRSPGGTDTQYF
TRBJ1-4	-	16	TRBV4-3	-	TGCGCCAGCAGCCAAGATCGGGAGGCGGCTAATGAAAAACTGTTTTTT	CASSQDREAANEKLFF
TRBJ2-1	TRBD2	16	TRBV9	-	TGTGCCAGCAGCGTAGGAGGCGGGGGATCACACAATGAGCAGTTCTTC	CASSVGGGGSHNEQFF
TRBJ1-2	-	14	TRBV4-1	-	TGCGCCAGCAGCCAAGGGGGCCCCCAGAGCGGCTACACCTTC	CASSQGGPQSGYTF
TRBJ2-1	TRBD2	11	TRBV30	-	TGTGCCTGGAGTGTGGGGGGGAATAGGTTCTTC	CAWSVGGNRFF
TRBJ2-7	-	13	TRBV13	-	TGTGCCAGCAGCCCCGAGTCTACGGGCGAGCAGTACTTC	CASSPESTGEQYF
TRBJ1-4	-	14	TRBV5-6	-	TGTGCCAGCAGCTTCCGTTCAACTAATGAAAAACTGTTTTTT	CASSFRSTNEKLFF
TRBJ1-5	-	14	TRBV25-1	-	TGTGCCAGCCGAGAGCAGGGCAGCAATCAGCCCCAGCATTTT	CASREQGSNQPQHF
TRBJ2-7	-	13	TRBV7-2	-	TGTGCCAGCAGCGCCTATCGTTCCTACGAGCAGTACTTC	CASSAYRSYEQYF
TRBJ2-5	TRBD1	13	TRBV3-1/TRBV3-2	-	TGTGCCAGCAGCCAGTCAGGGGGAGAGACCCAGTACTTC	CASSQSGGETQYF
TRBJ1-2	TRBD1	15	TRBV6-6	few	TGTGCCAGCAGCCAGGAGGGACAGGGGAGGATTGGCTACACCTTC	CASSQEGQGRIGYTF
TRBJ2-2	TRBD2	17	TRBV4-3	once	TGCGCCAGCAGCCAAGAGACTAGCGGGGGAAACACCGGGGAGCTGTTTTTT	CASSQETSGGNTGELFF
TRBJ2-3	-	16	TRBV5-6	-	TGTGCCAGCAGCGTCCTAGCGAACGGAGAGGTGGATACGCAGTATTTT	CASSVLANGEVDTQYF
TRBJ2-5	-	15	TRBV2	-	TGTGCCAGCAGTGACTCCCCCACATCGTTGGAGACCCAGTACTTC	CASSDSPTSLETQYF
TRBJ2-7	-	11	TRBV20-1	-	TGCAGTGCTAGAGATGGCAGGGAGCAGTACTTC	CSARDGREQYF
TRBJ1-1	TRBD1	15	TRBV4-3	-	TGCGCCAGCAGCCAAGATACCAGAGGGGACAGAGAAGCTTTCTTT	CASSQDTRGDREAFF
TRBJ2-7	-	17	TRBV19	-	TGTGCCAGTAGTATAAAGGTTCAGGGGACCGTGGCCTACGAGCAGTACTTC	CASSIKVQGTVAYEQYF